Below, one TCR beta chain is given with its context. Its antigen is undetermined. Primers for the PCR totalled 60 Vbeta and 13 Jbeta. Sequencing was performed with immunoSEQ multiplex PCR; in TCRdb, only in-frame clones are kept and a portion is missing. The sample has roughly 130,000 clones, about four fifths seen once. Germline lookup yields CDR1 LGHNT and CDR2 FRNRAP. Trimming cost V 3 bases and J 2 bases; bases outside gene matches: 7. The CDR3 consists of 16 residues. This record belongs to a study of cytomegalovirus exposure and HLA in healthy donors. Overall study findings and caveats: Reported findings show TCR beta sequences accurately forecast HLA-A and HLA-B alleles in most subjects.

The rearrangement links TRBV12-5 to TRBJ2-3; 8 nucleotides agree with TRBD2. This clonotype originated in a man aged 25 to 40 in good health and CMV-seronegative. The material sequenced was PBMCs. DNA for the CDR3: TGTGCTAGTGGTTTTGGAACTAGCGGATTCACAGATACGCAGTATTTT. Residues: CASGFGTSGFTDTQYF.